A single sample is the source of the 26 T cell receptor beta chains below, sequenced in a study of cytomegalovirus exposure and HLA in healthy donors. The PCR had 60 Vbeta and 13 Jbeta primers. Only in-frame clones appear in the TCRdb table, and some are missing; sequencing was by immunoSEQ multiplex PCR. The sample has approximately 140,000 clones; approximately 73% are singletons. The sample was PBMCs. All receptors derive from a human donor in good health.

CDR3 in amino acids: CASSGGFSGEKLFF. CDR3 in DNA: TGTGCCAGCAGTGGCGGGTTTTCGGGTGAAAAACTGTTTTTT. V and J are TRBV2 and TRBJ1-4; D gene unclear. Trimming pared 4 bases from V and 7 bases from J, leaving 13 bases between. This CDR3 is 14 amino acids long. CDR1 is SNHLY and CDR2 is FYNNEI in the germline V gene.

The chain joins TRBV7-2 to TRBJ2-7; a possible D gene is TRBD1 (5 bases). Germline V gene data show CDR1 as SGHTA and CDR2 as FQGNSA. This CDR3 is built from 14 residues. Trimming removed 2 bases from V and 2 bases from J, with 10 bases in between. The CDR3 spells CASSLRGVPYEQYF. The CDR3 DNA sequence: TGTGCCAGCAGCTTAAGGGGCGTCCCCTACGAGCAGTACTTC. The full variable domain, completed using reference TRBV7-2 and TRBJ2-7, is GAGVSQSPSNKVTEKGKDVELRCDPISGHTALYWYRQSLGQGLEFLIYFQGNSAPDKSGLPSDRFSAERTGGSVSTLTIQRTQQEDSAVYLCASSLRGVPYEQYFGPGTRLTVT.

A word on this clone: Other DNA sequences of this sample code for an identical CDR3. CDR3 amino acids: CASRRQSNQPQHF. In nucleotides, the CDR3 is TGTGCCAGCAGGCGACAGTCCAATCAGCCCCAGCATTTT. The chain is built from TRBV6-1 and TRBJ1-5; possible D gene TRBD1, 5 bases. The CDR3 has 13 residues. The germline V and J ends were trimmed by 6 bases and 3 bases, with 9 bases remaining between them. Looked up from germline, CDR1 is MNHNS and CDR2 is SASEGT.

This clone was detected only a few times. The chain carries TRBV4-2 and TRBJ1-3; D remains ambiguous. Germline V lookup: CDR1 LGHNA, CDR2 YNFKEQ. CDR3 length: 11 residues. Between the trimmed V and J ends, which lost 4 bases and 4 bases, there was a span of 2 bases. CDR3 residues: CASSPGNTIYF. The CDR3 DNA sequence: TGTGCCAGCAGCCCAGGAAACACCATATATTTT.

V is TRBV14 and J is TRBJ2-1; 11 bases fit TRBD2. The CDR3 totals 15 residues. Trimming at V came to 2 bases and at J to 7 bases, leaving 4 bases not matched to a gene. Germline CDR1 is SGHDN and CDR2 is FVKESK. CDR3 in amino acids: CASSQLAGGVNEQFF. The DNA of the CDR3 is TGTGCCAGCAGCCAACTAGCGGGAGGAGTAAATGAGCAGTTCTTC.

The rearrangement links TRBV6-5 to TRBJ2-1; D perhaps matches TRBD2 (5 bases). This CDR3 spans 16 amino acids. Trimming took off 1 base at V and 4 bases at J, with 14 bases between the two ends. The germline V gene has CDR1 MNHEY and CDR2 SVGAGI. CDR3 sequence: CASSYLGGNGYNEQFF. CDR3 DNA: TGTGCCAGCAGTTACTTAGGAGGTAATGGATACAATGAGCAGTTCTTC.

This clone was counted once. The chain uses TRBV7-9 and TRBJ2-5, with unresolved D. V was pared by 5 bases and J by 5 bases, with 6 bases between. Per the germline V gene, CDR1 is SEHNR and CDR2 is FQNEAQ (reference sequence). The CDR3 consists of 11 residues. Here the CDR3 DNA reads TGTGCCAGCAGCGTCGGGGAGACCCAGTACTTC. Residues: CASSVGETQYF.

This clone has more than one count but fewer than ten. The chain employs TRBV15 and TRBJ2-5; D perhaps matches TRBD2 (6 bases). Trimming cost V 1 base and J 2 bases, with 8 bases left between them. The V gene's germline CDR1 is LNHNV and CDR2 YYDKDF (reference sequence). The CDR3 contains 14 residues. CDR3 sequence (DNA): TGTGCCACCAGCAGAGGTGGAGGGCAAGAGACCCAGTACTTC. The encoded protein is CATSRGGGQETQYF.

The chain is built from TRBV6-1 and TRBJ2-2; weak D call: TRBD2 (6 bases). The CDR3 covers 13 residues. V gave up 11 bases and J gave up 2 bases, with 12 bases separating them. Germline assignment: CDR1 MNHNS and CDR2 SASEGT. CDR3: CAGRTFNTGELFF. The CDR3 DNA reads TGTGCCGGGAGGACCTTTAACACCGGGGAGCTGTTTTTT.

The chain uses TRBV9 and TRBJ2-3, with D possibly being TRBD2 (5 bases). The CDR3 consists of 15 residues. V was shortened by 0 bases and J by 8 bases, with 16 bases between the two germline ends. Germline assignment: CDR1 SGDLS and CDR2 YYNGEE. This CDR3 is CASSVGPAERSTQYF. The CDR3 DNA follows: TGTGCCAGCAGCGTAGGCCCAGCGGAACGGAGTACGCAGTATTTT.

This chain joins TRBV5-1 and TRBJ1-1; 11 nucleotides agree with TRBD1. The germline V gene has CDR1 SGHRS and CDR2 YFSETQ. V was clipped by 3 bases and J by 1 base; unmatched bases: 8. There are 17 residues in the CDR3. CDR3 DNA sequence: TGCGCCAGCAGCTCCCTGGGACAGGGGGGGAGGAACACTGAAGCTTTCTTT. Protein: CASSSLGQGGRNTEAFF.

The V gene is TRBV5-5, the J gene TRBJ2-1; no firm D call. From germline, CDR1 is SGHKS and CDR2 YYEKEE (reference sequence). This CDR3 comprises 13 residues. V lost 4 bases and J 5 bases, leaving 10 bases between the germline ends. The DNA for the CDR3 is TGTGCCAGCAGCGGCAATGATGACAATGAGCAGTTCTTC. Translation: CASSGNDDNEQFF.

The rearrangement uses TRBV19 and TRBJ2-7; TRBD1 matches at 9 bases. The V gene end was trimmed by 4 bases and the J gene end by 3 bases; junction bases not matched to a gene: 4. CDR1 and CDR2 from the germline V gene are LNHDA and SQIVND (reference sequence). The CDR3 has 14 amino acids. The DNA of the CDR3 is TGTGCCAGTAGTAGTGCGGGACAGGGCTACGAGCAGTACTTC. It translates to CASSSAGQGYEQYF.

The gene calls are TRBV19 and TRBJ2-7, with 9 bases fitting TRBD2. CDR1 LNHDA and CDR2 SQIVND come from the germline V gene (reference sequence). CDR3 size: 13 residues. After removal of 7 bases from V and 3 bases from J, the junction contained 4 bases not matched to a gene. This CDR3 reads CASNAGGLYEQYF. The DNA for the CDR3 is TGTGCCAGTAACGCGGGGGGGCTCTACGAGCAGTACTTC.

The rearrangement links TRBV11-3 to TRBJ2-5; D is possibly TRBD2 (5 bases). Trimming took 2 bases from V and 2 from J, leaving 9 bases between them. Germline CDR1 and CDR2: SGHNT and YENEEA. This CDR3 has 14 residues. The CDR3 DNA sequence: TGTGCCAGCAGCTTATCGGACTTTCAAGAGACCCAGTACTTC. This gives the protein CASSLSDFQETQYF.

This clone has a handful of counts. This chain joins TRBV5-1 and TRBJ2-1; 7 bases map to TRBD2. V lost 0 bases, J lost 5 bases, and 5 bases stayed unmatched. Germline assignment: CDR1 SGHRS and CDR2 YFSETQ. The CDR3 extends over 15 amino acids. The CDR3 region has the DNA TGCGCCAGCAGCTTGGCCGGAGGGACTAACAATGAGCAGTTCTTC. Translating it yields CASSLAGGTNNEQFF.

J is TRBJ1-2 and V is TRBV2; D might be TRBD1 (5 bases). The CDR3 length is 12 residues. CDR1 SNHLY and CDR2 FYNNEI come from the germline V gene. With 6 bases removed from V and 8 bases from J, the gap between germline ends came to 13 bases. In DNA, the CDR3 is TGTGCCAGCAGCCCAGGGTGGCGAGGCTACACCTTC. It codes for CASSPGWRGYTF. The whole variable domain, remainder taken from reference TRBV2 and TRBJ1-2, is EPEVTQTPSHQVTQMGQEVILRCVPISNHLYFYWYRQILGQKVEFLVSFYNNEISEKSEIFDDQFSVERPDGSNFTLKIRSTKLEDSAMYFCASSPGWRGYTFGSGTRLTVV.

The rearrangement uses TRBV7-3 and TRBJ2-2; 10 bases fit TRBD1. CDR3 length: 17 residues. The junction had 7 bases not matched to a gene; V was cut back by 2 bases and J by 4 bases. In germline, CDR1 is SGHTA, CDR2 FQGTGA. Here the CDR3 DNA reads TGTGCCAGCAGCTTAGATCCGGGACAGGGGAGCACCGGGGAGCTGTTTTTT. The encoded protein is CASSLDPGQGSTGELFF.

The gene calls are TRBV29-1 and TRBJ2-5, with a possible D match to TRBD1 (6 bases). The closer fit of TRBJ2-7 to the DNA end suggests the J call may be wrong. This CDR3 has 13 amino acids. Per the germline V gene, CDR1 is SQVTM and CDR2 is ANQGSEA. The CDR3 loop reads CSVSSRDTYEQYF. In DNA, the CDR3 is TGCAGCGTTTCCTCCCGGGACACCTACGAGCAGTACTTC.

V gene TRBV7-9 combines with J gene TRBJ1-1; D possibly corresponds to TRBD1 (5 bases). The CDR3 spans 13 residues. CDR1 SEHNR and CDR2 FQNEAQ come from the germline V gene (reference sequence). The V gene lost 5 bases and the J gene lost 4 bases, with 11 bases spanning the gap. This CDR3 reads CASSRREGTEAFF. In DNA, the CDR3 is TGTGCCAGCAGCCGCAGGGAGGGCACTGAAGCTTTCTTT.

The CDR3 nucleotides are TGTGCCAGCAGCGCCGCAGGGGGTAGCTATGGCTACACCTTC. It specifies CASSAAGGSYGYTF. The V and J genes are TRBV9 and TRBJ1-2; 7 nucleotides line up with TRBD1. The CDR3 length is 14 residues. The J segment lost 4 bases and the V segment lost 3 bases, leaving 6 bases of the junction unmatched. The V gene's germline CDR1 is SGDLS and CDR2 YYNGEE.

The CDR3: CASSLRVAGGPHGEQFF. DNA for the CDR3: TGTGCCAGCAGCTTGCGAGTAGCGGGAGGGCCTCATGGTGAGCAGTTCTTC. The chain joins TRBV7-8 to TRBJ2-1; 11 bases match TRBD2. This CDR3 has 17 residues. Unmatched junction bases numbered 13, after V lost 3 bases and J lost 9 bases. CDR1 and CDR2 (germline): SGHVS, FQNEAQ.

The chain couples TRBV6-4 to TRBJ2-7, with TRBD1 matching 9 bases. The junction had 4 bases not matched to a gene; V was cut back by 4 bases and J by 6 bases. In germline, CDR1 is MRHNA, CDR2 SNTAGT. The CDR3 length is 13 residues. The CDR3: CASSADRGGEQYF. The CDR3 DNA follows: TGTGCCAGCAGTGCGGACAGGGGTGGCGAGCAGTACTTC.

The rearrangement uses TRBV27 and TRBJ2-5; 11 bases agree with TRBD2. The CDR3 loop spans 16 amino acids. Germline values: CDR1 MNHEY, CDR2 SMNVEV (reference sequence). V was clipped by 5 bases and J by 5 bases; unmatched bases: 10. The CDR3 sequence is CASSKTGTSGSETQYF. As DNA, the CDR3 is TGTGCCAGCAGTAAGACCGGGACTAGCGGCTCGGAGACCCAGTACTTC.

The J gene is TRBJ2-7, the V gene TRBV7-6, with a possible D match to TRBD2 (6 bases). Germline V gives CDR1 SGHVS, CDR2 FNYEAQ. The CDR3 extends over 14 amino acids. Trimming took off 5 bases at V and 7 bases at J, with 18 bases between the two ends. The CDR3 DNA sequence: TGTGCCAGCAGCCCTAGCGCGGGATTTCGTGAGCAGTACTTC. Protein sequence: CASSPSAGFREQYF.

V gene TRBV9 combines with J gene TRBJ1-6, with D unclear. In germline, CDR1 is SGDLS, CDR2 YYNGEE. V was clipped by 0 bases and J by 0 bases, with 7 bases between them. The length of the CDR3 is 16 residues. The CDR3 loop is CASSVGESSYNSPLHF. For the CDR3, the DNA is TGTGCCAGCAGCGTAGGAGAAAGCTCCTATAATTCACCCCTCCACTTT.